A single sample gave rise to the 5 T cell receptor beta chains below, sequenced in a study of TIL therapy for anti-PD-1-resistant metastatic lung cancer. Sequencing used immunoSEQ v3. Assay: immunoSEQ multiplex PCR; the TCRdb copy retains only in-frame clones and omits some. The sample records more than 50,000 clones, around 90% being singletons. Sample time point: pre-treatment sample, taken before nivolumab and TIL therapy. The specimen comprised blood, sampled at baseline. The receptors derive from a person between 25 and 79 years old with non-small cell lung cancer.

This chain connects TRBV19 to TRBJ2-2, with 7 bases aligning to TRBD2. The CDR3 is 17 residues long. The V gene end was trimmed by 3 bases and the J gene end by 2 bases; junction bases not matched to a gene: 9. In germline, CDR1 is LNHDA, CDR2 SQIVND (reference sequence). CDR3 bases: TGTGCCAGTAGTATTGTTGGGCGGGAGCGTAACACCGGGGAGCTGTTTTTT. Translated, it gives CASSIVGRERNTGELFF.

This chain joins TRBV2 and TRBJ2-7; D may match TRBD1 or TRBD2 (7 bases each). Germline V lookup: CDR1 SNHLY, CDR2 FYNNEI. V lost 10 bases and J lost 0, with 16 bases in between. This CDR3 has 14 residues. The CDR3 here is CATRGGLSSYEQYF. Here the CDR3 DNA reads TGTGCCACCAGGGGGGGGCTAAGCTCCTACGAGCAGTACTTC.

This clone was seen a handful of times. The CDR3 region is CASSLQGVNSPLHF. The CDR3, as DNA: TGTGCCAGCAGCTTACAGGGAGTTAATTCACCCCTCCACTTT. The rearrangement links TRBV5-6 to TRBJ1-6; tentative D call: TRBD1 (6 bases). This CDR3 is 14 amino acids long. The germline V gene has CDR1 SGHDT and CDR2 YYEEEE. V shed 2 bases and J shed 6 bases, with 9 bases lying between them.

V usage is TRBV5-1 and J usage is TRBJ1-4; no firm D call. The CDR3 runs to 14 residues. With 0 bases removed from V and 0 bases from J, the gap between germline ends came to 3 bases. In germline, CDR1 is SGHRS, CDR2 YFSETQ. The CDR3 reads CASSLGSTNEKLFF. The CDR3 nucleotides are TGCGCCAGCAGCTTGGGCTCAACTAATGAAAAACTGTTTTTT.

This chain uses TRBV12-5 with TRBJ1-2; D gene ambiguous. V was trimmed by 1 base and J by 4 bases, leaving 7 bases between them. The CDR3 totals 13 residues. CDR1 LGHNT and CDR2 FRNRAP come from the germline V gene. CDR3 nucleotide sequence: TGTGCTAGTGGTTTGGGTCCGATCTATGGCTACACCTTC. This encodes CASGLGPIYGYTF.